Shown below are 15 T cell receptor beta chains from a single sample sequenced in a study of T-cell memory formation after mild COVID-19. TCRdb redid the calling of the 5' RACE reads with MiXCR, one entry per CDR3 protein. The data contain around 370,000 distinct CDR3 sequences, under 25% of them singletons. Sample: PBMCs or a T cell subset sorted from them (not recorded which). Every receptor here comes from an adult woman who had mild COVID-19 (a few samples of this study predate the infection). Cell type and time point are not known.

The rearrangement uses TRBV27 and TRBJ2-2, with D perhaps TRBD1 (6 bases). V was clipped by 5 bases and J by 5 bases, with 15 bases between them. The germline gives CDR1 MNHEY, CDR2 SMNVEV (reference sequence). The CDR3 is 15 residues long. The CDR3 DNA is TGTGCCAGCAGTCTACTCCTGGGGGCTACCGGGGAGCTGTTTTTT. Translated, it gives CASSLLLGATGELFF.

This clonotype was seen only a few times. The genes are TRBV5-5 and TRBJ2-7; D gene uncertain. The CDR3 loop spans 13 amino acids. Per germline, CDR1 SGHKS and CDR2 YYEKEE (reference sequence). The V gene lost 2 bases and the J gene lost 6 bases, with 12 bases spanning the gap. The CDR3 DNA reads as TGTGCCAGCAGCTTACCCTTACGTTTCGAGCAGTACTTC. Residues: CASSLPLRFEQYF.

This clonotype was counted between two and nine times. The chain is built from TRBV16 and TRBJ2-7, with 7 bases identical to TRBD2. Germline loops: CDR1 KGHSY, CDR2 FQNENV. The length of the CDR3 is 12 residues. Unmatched junction bases numbered 2, after V lost 0 bases and J lost 9 bases. The CDR3 nucleotides are TGTGCCAGCAGCCAATCGGGGAGGGTGCAGTACTTC. This translates into CASSQSGRVQYF.

The CDR3 sequence is CASSAKPVGGTAGELFF. Written as DNA, the CDR3 is TGTGCCAGCAGCGCCAAACCCGTGGGCGGGACCGCCGGGGAGCTGTTTTTT. The chain is built from TRBV7-2 and TRBJ2-2; D possibly corresponds to TRBD2 (6 bases). The V end lost 5 bases, the J end lost 6 bases, and 22 bases lay between the germline ends. The CDR3 extends over 17 amino acids. Germline V gene sequence: CDR1 SGHTA, CDR2 FQGNSA. The whole variable domain, filled in from reference TRBV7-2 and TRBJ2-2, reads GAGVSQSPSNKVTEKGKDVELRCDPISGHTALYWYRQSLGQGLEFLIYFQGNSAPDKSGLPSDRFSAERTGGSVSTLTIQRTQQEDSAVYLCASSAKPVGGTAGELFFGEGSRLTVL.

CDR3 region: CASSSQTGGDAYGYTF. CDR3 nucleotides: TGTGCCAGCAGTTCTCAGACAGGGGGCGACGCCTATGGCTACACCTTC. This sequence joins TRBV12-3 or TRBV12-4 and TRBJ1-2, with 10 positions matching TRBD1. V gave up 4 bases and J gave up 4 bases; unmatched junction bases: 9. This CDR3 is 16 amino acids long.

The chain uses TRBV7-6 and TRBJ2-1; D unclear. Germline V gene data show CDR1 as SGHVS and CDR2 as FNYEAQ. CDR3 length: 16 amino acids. The ends were cut back, 1 base at V and 2 bases at J, with 12 bases in the middle. CDR3 sequence (DNA): TGTGCCAGCAGCTTAGGATCTGGAAATACCTACAATGAGCAGTTCTTC. This encodes CASSLGSGNTYNEQFF.

This chain links TRBV6-6 with TRBJ2-2; D is uncertain. The germline V gene has CDR1 MNHNY and CDR2 SVGAGI (reference sequence). This CDR3 comprises 19 residues. Trimming shortened V by 6 bases and J by 0 bases, and 23 bases separated the two germline ends. The chain's CDR3 is CASSNGPILSNTNTGELFF. Written as DNA, the CDR3 is TGTGCCAGCAGCAACGGACCCATCCTTTCCAATACGAACACCGGGGAGCTGTTTTTT.

This clonotype was detected only a few times. The chain carries TRBV7-9 and TRBJ2-3, with 7 bases that match TRBD1. CDR1 is SEHNR and CDR2 is FQNEAQ in the germline V gene (reference sequence). Germline trimming cut 0 bases from V and 6 bases from J; bases unmatched to any gene: 6. CDR3 length: 15 residues. As DNA, the CDR3 is TGTGCCAGCAGCTTAGCAGGGGGCAAAATTGATACGCAGTATTTT. It codes for CASSLAGGKIDTQYF.

The chain couples TRBV29-1 to TRBJ1-5, with 7 positions matching TRBD1. V shed 8 bases and J 3 bases; nucleotides not matched to a gene: 7. Germline V gene sequence: CDR1 SQVTM, CDR2 ANQGSEA. This CDR3 contains 13 residues. For the CDR3, the DNA is TGCAGCACGAGGGACAGATACAATCAGCCCCAGCATTTT. It translates to CSTRDRYNQPQHF.

The rearrangement links TRBV29-1 to TRBJ2-1; TRBD2 might be the D (5 bases). V lost 4 bases and J 15 bases, leaving 16 bases between the germline ends. The CDR3 spans 11 residues. Germline lookup yields CDR1 SQVTM and CDR2 ANQGSEA. The CDR3 bases are TGCAGCGTTGGGGTCGAGGGCAGCCCGTTCTTC. Its protein product is CSVGVEGSPFF.

The rearrangement joins TRBV9 to TRBJ2-1; D could derive from TRBD1 or TRBD2 (5 bases each). The CDR3 is 16 amino acids. The germline V gene has CDR1 SGDLS and CDR2 YYNGEE. Deletions cut 0 bases from V and 1 base from J, with 11 bases between. The CDR3 DNA follows: TGTGCCAGCAGCGTAGGGGACCCAAATTCCTACAATGAGCAGTTCTTC. This encodes CASSVGDPNSYNEQFF.

This clonotype was recorded a few times. The V and J genes are TRBV5-4 and TRBJ1-1; TRBD1 aligns across 7 bases. Germline-derived CDR1 and CDR2 are SGHNT and YYREEE (reference sequence). This CDR3 comprises 13 residues. Unmatched junction bases numbered 5, after V lost 0 bases and J lost 9 bases. The CDR3 DNA is TGTGCCAGCAGCTTGGTAGGGGGCGAGCAAGCTTTCTTT. Amino acids: CASSLVGGEQAFF.

The rearrangement joins TRBV30 to TRBJ2-3; the D gene is possibly TRBD2 (5 bases). The V and J ends lost 5 bases and 1 base respectively, with 16 bases between them. In germline, CDR1 is GTSNPN, CDR2 SVGIG (reference sequence). The CDR3 loop spans 15 amino acids. CDR3 region: CAWQEVRRGTDTQYF. Written as DNA, the CDR3 is TGTGCCTGGCAGGAGGTTCGGCGGGGCACAGATACGCAGTATTTT.

This chain links TRBV15 with TRBJ2-7; no clear D gene. The V gene lost 10 bases and the J gene lost 2 bases, with 18 bases spanning the gap. This CDR3 spans 14 amino acids. CDR1 LNHNV and CDR2 YYDKDF come from the germline V gene (reference sequence). For the CDR3, the DNA is TGTGCCATCTCCCCCGTCCAGGCGCCCTACGAGCAGTACTTC. The encoded protein is CAISPVQAPYEQYF.

The J gene is TRBJ1-6, the V gene TRBV7-9, with D hard to call. This CDR3 has 17 amino acids. Germline CDR1 SEHNR, CDR2 FQNEAQ (reference sequence). Between the trimmed V and J ends, which lost 2 bases and 11 bases, there was a span of 22 bases. The CDR3 reads CASSLRRSQHGIAPLHF. The CDR3 bases are TGTGCCAGCAGCTTACGACGGTCACAGCACGGAATAGCACCCCTCCACTTT.